A single sample gave rise to the 11 T cell receptor beta chains below, sequenced in a study of shared clonotypes between healthy human individuals. Assay used: immunoSEQ multiplex PCR; TCRdb lists only in-frame clones, some missing. The sample carries approximately 1,000,000 clones, around three quarters recorded once. Sequencing input: memory CD4+ T cells from PBMCs. Indicated subset: CD45RA-negative fraction. These receptors were obtained from a man younger than 30 in good health. Some clones in this sample may be carry-over from other donors' samples.

V and J are TRBV2 and TRBJ2-4, with 12 bases matching TRBD2. This CDR3 contains 19 residues. Trimming cost V 0 bases and J 0 bases; bases outside gene matches: 6. Germline V gene data show CDR1 as SNHLY and CDR2 as FYNNEI. In DNA, the CDR3 is TGTGCCAGCAGTGAAGCGGCAGGACTAGCGGGACTAGCCAAAAACATTCAGTACTTC. It encodes CASSEAAGLAGLAKNIQYF.

The rearrangement links TRBV30 to TRBJ1-1, with a possible D match to TRBD1 (5 bases). Per the germline V gene, CDR1 is GTSNPN and CDR2 is SVGIG (reference sequence). V gave up 3 bases and J gave up 1 base, with 12 bases separating them. The CDR3 sequence is 14 residues long. In DNA form, the CDR3 reads TGTGCCTGGAGGGGCGGGGGGAGGAACACTGAAGCTTTCTTT. It is translated as CAWRGGGRNTEAFF. Drawing the rest from reference TRBV30 and TRBJ1-1, the complete variable domain is SQTIHQWPATLVQPVGSPLSLECTVEGTSNPNLYWYRQAAGRGLQLLFYSVGIGQISSEVPQNLSASRPQDRQFILSSKKLLLSDSGFYLCAWRGGGRNTEAFFGQGTRLTVV.

V and J are TRBV29-1 and TRBJ2-7; D gene uncertain. Germline lookup yields CDR1 SQVTM and CDR2 ANQGSEA. The CDR3 is made up of 14 amino acids. Trimming stripped 5 bases from V and 1 base from J, with 15 bases between. CDR3: CSVLGDGNSYEQYF. Here the CDR3 DNA reads TGCAGCGTTCTCGGAGACGGCAATTCCTACGAGCAGTACTTC.

The chain carries TRBV7-8 and TRBJ2-4; TRBD1 matches 9 bases. Germline CDR1 and CDR2: SGHVS and FQNEAQ. J was trimmed by 0 bases and V by 0 bases; bases with no gene match: 6. The length of the CDR3 is 18 residues. The CDR3, as DNA: TGTGCCAGCAGCTTAGCGCGTTCGGGACAGGGAGCCAAAAACATTCAGTACTTC. It is translated as CASSLARSGQGAKNIQYF.

This chain joins TRBV5-6 and TRBJ2-3, with 11 bases fitting TRBD2. The CDR3 is 14 residues long. Germline CDR1 reads SGHDT; CDR2 reads YYEEEE. The J segment lost 6 bases and the V segment lost 6 bases, leaving 6 bases of the junction unmatched. CDR3 nucleotides: TGTGCCAGCACCCTAGCGGGAGGAGGTGATACGCAGTATTTT. Residues: CASTLAGGGDTQYF.

The chain links TRBV7-9 to TRBJ2-5, with TRBD2 as a possible D gene (6 bases). The CDR3 totals 14 residues. Trimming removed 8 bases at V and 4 bases at J, with 17 bases between. Looked up from germline, CDR1 is SEHNR and CDR2 is FQNEAQ (reference sequence). CDR3: CASSSGRGGETQYF. The CDR3 coding sequence is TGTGCCAGCTCCTCAGGGCGGGGCGGAGAGACCCAGTACTTC.

The chain joins TRBV28 to TRBJ1-3, with D maybe TRBD1 (5 bases). The germline CDR1 and CDR2 sequences are MDHEN and SYDVKM. CDR3 length: 14 residues. V gave up 7 bases and J gave up 11 bases, with 21 bases separating them. The CDR3, as DNA: TGTGCCAGCACTCCCGGGACCGGACAAGATCCCATATATTTT. Protein product: CASTPGTGQDPIYF.

The genes are TRBV14 and TRBJ1-2, with TRBD1 matching over 7 bases. With 4 bases clipped from V and 4 bases from J, the junction kept 6 bases outside the gene matches. This CDR3 comprises 14 residues. Germline V gene lookup returns CDR1 SGHDN and CDR2 FVKESK. CDR3 bases: TGTGCCAGCAGCCCCCCCAGGGGGAGCTATGGCTACACCTTC. It codes for CASSPPRGSYGYTF.

This chain uses TRBV30 with TRBJ2-5, with 8 bases aligning to TRBD1. The V segment lost 3 bases and the J segment 5 bases; nucleotides outside the gene matches: 8. Germline CDR1 is GTSNPN and CDR2 is SVGIG (reference sequence). The CDR3 totals 14 residues. The CDR3 bases are TGTGCCTGGAGCAGGGGGCTGGGGGATGAGACCCAGTACTTC. Translation: CAWSRGLGDETQYF. Full variable domain (remainder filled in from reference TRBV30 and TRBJ2-5): SQTIHQWPATLVQPVGSPLSLECTVEGTSNPNLYWYRQAAGRGLQLLFYSVGIGQISSEVPQNLSASRPQDRQFILSSKKLLLSDSGFYLCAWSRGLGDETQYFGPGTRLLVL.

V is TRBV9 and J is TRBJ1-3, with D hard to call. Germline V CDR1 and CDR2: SGDLS, YYNGEE. With 2 bases removed from V and 6 bases from J, the gap between germline ends came to 6 bases. This CDR3 is built from 12 residues. The CDR3 DNA is TGTGCCAGCAGCGTCACAGAAAACACCATATATTTT. Translating it yields CASSVTENTIYF. Full variable domain (missing parts from reference TRBV9 and TRBJ1-3): DSGVTQTPKHLITATGQRVTLRCSPRSGDLSVYWYQQSLDQGLQFLIQYYNGEERAKGNILERFSAQQFPDLHSELNLSSLELGDSALYFCASSVTENTIYFGEGSWLTVV.

The DNA for the CDR3 is TGTGCCAGCAGCCACAACAGGGGCTCTGGAAACACCATATATTTT. Translated, it gives CASSHNRGSGNTIYF. The chain joins TRBV11-2 to TRBJ1-3, with 7 bases lining up with TRBD1. This CDR3 spans 15 amino acids. The germline CDR1 and CDR2 sequences are SGHAT and FQNNGV. V dropped 5 bases and J dropped 0; count of bases not matched to a gene: 4.